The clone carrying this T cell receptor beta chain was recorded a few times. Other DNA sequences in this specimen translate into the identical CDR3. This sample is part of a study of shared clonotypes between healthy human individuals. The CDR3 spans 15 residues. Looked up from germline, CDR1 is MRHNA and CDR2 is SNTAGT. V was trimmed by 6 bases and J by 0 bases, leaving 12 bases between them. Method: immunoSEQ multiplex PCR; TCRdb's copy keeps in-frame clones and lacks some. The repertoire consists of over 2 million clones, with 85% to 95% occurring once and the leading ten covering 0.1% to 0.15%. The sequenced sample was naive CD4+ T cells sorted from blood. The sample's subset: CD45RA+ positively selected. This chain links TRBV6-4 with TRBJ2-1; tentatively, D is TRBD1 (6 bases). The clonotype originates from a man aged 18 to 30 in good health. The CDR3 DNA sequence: TGTGCCAGCAGCCAGGGGTTTAGCTCCTACAATGAGCAGTTCTTC. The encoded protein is CASSQGFSSYNEQFF.